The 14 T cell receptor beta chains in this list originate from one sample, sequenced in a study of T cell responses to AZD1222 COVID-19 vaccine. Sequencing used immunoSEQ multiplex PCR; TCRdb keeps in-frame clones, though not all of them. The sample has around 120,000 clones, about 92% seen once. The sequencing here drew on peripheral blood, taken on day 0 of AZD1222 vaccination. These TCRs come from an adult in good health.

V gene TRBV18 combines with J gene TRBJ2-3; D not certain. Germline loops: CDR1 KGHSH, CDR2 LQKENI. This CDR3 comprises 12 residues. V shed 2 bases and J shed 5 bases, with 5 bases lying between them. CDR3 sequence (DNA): TGTGCCAGCTCACCAATAGAAGATACGCAGTATTTT. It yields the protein CASSPIEDTQYF. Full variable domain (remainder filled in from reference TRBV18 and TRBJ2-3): NAGVMQNPRHLVRRRGQEARLRCSPMKGHSHVYWYRQLPEEGLKFMVYLQKENIIDESGMPKERFSAEFPKEGPSILRIQQVVRGDSAAYFCASSPIEDTQYFGPGTRLTVL.

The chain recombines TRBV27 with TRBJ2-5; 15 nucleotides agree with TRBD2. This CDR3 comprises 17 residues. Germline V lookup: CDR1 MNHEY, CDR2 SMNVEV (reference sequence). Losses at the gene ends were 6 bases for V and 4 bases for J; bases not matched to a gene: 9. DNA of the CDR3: TGTGCCAGCAGCCCCGGACTAGCGGGAGGGATTGGAGAGACCCAGTACTTC. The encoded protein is CASSPGLAGGIGETQYF.

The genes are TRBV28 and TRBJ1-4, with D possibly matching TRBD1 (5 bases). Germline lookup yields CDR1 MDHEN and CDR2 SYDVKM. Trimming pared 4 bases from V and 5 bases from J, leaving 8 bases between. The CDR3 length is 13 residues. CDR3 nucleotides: TGTGCCAGCAGTTGGGACGGAAATGAAAAACTGTTTTTT. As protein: CASSWDGNEKLFF.

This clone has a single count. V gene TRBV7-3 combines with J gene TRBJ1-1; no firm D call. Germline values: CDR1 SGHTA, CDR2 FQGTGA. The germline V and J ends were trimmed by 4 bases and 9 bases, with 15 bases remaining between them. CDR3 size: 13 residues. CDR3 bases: TGTGCCAGCAGCTCCAGCCTCTCAGCCCAAGCTTTCTTT. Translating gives CASSSSLSAQAFF.

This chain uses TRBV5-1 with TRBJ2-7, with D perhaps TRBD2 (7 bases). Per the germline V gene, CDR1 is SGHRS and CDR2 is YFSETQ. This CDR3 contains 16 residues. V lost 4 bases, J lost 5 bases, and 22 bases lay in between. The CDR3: CASSESEGGSRHEQYF. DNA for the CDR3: TGCGCCAGCAGCGAGTCGGAGGGGGGGAGTCGCCACGAGCAGTACTTC. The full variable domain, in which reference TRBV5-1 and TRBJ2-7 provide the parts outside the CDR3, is KAGVTQTPRYLIKTRGQQVTLSCSPISGHRSVSWYQQTPGQGLQFLFEYFSETQRNKGNFPGRFSGRQFSNSRSEMNVSTLELGDSALYLCASSESEGGSRHEQYFGPGTRLTVT.

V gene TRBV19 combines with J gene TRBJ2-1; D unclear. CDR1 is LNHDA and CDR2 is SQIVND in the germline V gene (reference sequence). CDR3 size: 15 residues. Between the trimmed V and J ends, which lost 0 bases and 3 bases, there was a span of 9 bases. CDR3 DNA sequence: TGTGCCAGTAGTATAGATCCTAACAACTACAATGAGCAGTTCTTC. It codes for CASSIDPNNYNEQFF. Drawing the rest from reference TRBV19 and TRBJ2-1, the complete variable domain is DGGITQSPKYLFRKEGQNVTLSCEQNLNHDAMYWYRQDPGQGLRLIYYSQIVNDFQKGDIAEGYSVSREKKESFPLTVTSAQKNPTAFYLCASSIDPNNYNEQFFGPGTRLTVL.

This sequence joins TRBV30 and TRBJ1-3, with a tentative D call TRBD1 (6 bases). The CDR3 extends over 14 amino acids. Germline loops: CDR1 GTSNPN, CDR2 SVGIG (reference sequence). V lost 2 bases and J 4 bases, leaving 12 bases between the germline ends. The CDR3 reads CAWSRGSAGNTIYF. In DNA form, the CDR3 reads TGTGCCTGGAGTAGGGGGTCGGCGGGAAACACCATATATTTT.

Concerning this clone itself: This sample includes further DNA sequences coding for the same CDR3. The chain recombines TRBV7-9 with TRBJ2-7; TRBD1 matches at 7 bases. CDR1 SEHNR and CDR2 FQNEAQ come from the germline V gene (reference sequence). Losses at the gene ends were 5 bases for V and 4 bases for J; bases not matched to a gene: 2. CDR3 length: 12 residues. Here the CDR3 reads CASSVTGYEQYF. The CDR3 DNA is TGTGCCAGCAGCGTGACAGGGTACGAGCAGTACTTC.

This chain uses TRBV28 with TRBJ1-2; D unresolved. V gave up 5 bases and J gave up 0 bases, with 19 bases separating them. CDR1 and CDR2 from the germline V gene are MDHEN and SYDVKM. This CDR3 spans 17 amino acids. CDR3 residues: CASSPPWAPRANYGYTF. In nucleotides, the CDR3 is TGTGCCAGCAGTCCCCCCTGGGCTCCACGAGCTAACTATGGCTACACCTTC.

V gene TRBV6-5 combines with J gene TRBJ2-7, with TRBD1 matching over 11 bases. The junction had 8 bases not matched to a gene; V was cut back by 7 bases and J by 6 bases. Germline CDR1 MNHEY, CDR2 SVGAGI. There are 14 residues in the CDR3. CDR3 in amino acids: CASIPGTGGVEQYF. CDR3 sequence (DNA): TGTGCCAGCATCCCTGGGACAGGGGGGGTCGAGCAGTACTTC.

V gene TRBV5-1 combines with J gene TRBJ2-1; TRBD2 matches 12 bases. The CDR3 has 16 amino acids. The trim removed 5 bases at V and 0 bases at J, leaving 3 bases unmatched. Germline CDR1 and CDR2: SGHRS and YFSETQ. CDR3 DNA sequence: TGCGCCAGCAGTGGACTAGCGGGAATCTCCTACAATGAGCAGTTCTTC. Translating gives CASSGLAGISYNEQFF.

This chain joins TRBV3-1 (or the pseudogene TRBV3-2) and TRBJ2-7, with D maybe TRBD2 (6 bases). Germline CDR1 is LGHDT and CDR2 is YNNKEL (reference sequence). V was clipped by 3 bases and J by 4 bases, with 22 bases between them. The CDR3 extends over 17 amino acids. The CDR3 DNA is TGTGCCAGCAGCCACGGGGTTCGAACTAGCTATCAGTACGAGCAGTACTTC. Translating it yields CASSHGVRTSYQYEQYF.

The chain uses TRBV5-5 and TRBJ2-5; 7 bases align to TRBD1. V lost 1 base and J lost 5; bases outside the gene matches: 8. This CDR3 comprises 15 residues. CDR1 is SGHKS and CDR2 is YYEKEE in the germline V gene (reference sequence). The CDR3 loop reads CASSLWTGTLETQYF. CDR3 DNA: TGTGCCAGCAGCTTGTGGACAGGTACTCTTGAGACCCAGTACTTC.

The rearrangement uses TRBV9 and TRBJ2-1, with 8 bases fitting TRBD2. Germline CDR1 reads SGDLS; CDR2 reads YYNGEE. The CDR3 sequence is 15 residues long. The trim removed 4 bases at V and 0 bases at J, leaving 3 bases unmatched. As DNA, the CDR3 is TGTGCCAGCAGCTTAGCGGGAAGCTCCTACAATGAGCAGTTCTTC. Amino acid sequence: CASSLAGSSYNEQFF.